Following are 31 T cell receptor beta chains from one sample sequenced in a study of T cells in localized non-small cell lung cancer. Clones were read by immunoSEQ multiplex PCR, and TCRdb kept only the in-frame ones, dropping some. The sample has around 50,000 clones, 86% seen once. The starting material was peripheral blood, obtained before any cancer treatment. These receptors all come from a male donor older than 55 with stage III squamous cell lung carcinoma.

J is TRBJ2-7 and V is TRBV10-3, with no clear D. The CDR3 spans 12 residues. V lost 6 bases to trimming and J lost 6 bases, with 12 bases between them. Germline V gives CDR1 ENHRY, CDR2 SYGVKD. Written as DNA, the CDR3 is TGTGCCATCAGGAAAGACACCTTCGAGCAGTACTTC. Encoded protein: CAIRKDTFEQYF.

The V gene is TRBV15, the J gene TRBJ1-6; the D is unclear. V lost 0 bases to trimming and J lost 13 bases, with 16 bases between them. Germline V gene data show CDR1 as LNHNV and CDR2 as YYDKDF (reference sequence). The CDR3 is made up of 15 amino acids. The CDR3 loop is CATSRDTGYDFPLHF. CDR3 coding DNA: TGTGCCACCAGCAGAGATACGGGCTACGACTTCCCCCTCCACTTT. Combining the CDR3 with reference TRBV15 and TRBJ1-6 gives the whole variable domain DAMVIQNPRYQVTQFGKPVTLSCSQTLNHNVMYWYQQKSSQAPKLLFHYYDKDFNNEADTPDNFQSRRPNTSFCFLDIRSPGLGDTAMYLCATSRDTGYDFPLHFGNGTRLTVT.

The V call is TRBV11-3, the J call TRBJ2-5; 9 nucleotides match TRBD1. From germline, CDR1 is SGHNT and CDR2 YENEEA. V lost 3 bases and J lost 3; bases outside the gene matches: 5. The CDR3 contains 15 residues. In DNA form, the CDR3 reads TGTGCCAGCAGCTTTGGACAGGGGATCGAAGAGACCCAGTACTTC. Translating gives CASSFGQGIEETQYF. Complete variable domain (other parts from reference TRBV11-3 and TRBJ2-5): EAGVVQSPRYKIIEKKQPVAFWCNPISGHNTLYWYLQNLGQGPELLIRYENEEAVDDSQLPKDRFSAERLKGVDSTLKIQPAELGDSAVYLCASSFGQGIEETQYFGPGTRLLVL.

The chain couples TRBV18 to TRBJ1-5; D is ambiguous. This CDR3 is built from 15 residues. With 1 base removed from V and 3 bases from J, the gap between germline ends came to 10 bases. Germline CDR1 KGHSH, CDR2 LQKENI. CDR3 in DNA: TGTGCCAGCTCACCACAGGGCCAGAACAATCAGCCCCAGCATTTT. Protein: CASSPQGQNNQPQHF.

The V and J genes are TRBV19 and TRBJ2-3; no definite D call. Trimming took 1 base from V and 10 from J, leaving 9 bases between them. The CDR3 is 12 residues long. From germline, CDR1 is LNHDA and CDR2 SQIVND (reference sequence). CDR3 sequence (DNA): TGTGCCAGTAGTATAGGTAGTAAGGCGCAGTATTTT. This codes for CASSIGSKAQYF. The complete variable domain, with remaining parts taken from reference TRBV19 and TRBJ2-3, reads DGGITQSPKYLFRKEGQNVTLSCEQNLNHDAMYWYRQDPGQGLRLIYYSQIVNDFQKGDIAEGYSVSREKKESFPLTVTSAQKNPTAFYLCASSIGSKAQYFGPGTRLTVL.

The chain is built from TRBV4-3 and TRBJ1-1; D gene ambiguous. CDR1 LGHNA and CDR2 YSLEER come from the germline V gene. With 1 base removed from V and 2 bases from J, the gap between germline ends came to 11 bases. There are 15 residues in the CDR3. The CDR3 nucleotides read TGCGCCAGCAGCCAAGGTCCCGAATCCAACACTGAAGCTTTCTTT. Its translation: CASSQGPESNTEAFF.

This clone was picked up a small number of times. The V and J genes are TRBV18 and TRBJ1-1; D remains ambiguous. Trimming cost V 8 bases and J 0 bases, with 13 bases left between them. Germline lookup yields CDR1 KGHSH and CDR2 LQKENI. The CDR3 is 14 residues long. CDR3: CASTTRPLNTEAFF. As DNA, the CDR3 is TGTGCCAGCACCACTCGGCCACTGAACACTGAAGCTTTCTTT.

V usage is TRBV6-5 and J usage is TRBJ1-2; 8 nucleotides match TRBD1. After removal of 6 bases from V and 8 bases from J, the junction contained 5 bases not matched to a gene. In germline, CDR1 is MNHEY, CDR2 SVGAGI. The CDR3 is made up of 12 amino acids. This CDR3 reads CASRGQAGGYTF. In DNA, the CDR3 is TGTGCCAGCAGGGGACAGGCAGGGGGCTACACCTTC.

The rearrangement joins TRBV7-6 to TRBJ2-7; tentative D call: TRBD1 (6 bases). V lost 3 bases and J 7 bases, leaving 16 bases between the germline ends. The CDR3 is made up of 14 amino acids. CDR1 is SGHVS, CDR2 FNYEAQ, per germline. In DNA form, the CDR3 reads TGTGCCAGCAGCTTTGGGTCAGGGGTGGTGGAGCAGTACTTC. This translates into CASSFGSGVVEQYF. Using reference TRBV7-6 and TRBJ2-7 for the parts outside the CDR3, the full variable domain is GAGVSQSPRYKVTKRGQDVALRCDPISGHVSLYWYRQALGQGPEFLTYFNYEAQQDKSGLPNDRFSAERPEGSISTLTIQRTEQRDSAMYRCASSFGSGVVEQYFGPGTRLTVT.

This chain joins TRBV6-5 and TRBJ1-1; D unclear. This CDR3 has 14 residues. V lost 6 bases, J lost 3 bases, and 14 bases lay in between. The germline gives CDR1 MNHEY, CDR2 SVGAGI. CDR3 residues: CASSRPTSDTEAFF. The CDR3 nucleotides are TGTGCCAGCAGCCGCCCCACCTCGGACACTGAAGCTTTCTTT.

The V call is TRBV6-1, the J call TRBJ1-2; 9 bases are shared with TRBD1. This CDR3 is built from 14 residues. J gave up 4 bases and V 5 bases, and 5 bases lay outside the gene matches. Germline lookup yields CDR1 MNHNS and CDR2 SASEGT. The CDR3 DNA reads as TGTGCCAGCAGTCCACAGGGGGCAAGCTATGGCTACACCTTC. Protein product: CASSPQGASYGYTF.

This sequence joins TRBV6-1 and TRBJ1-2; no definite D call. Trimming took off 3 bases at V and 4 bases at J, with 15 bases between the two ends. Germline CDR1 is MNHNS and CDR2 is SASEGT. The CDR3 sequence is 15 residues long. CDR3 region: CASSDNRQLTYGYTF. In nucleotides, the CDR3 is TGTGCCAGCAGTGACAATAGACAATTGACCTATGGCTACACCTTC.

With regard to this clone: One end of the junction varies from germline; a read error may be responsible. The V gene is TRBV6-1, the J gene TRBJ1-3, with 8 nucleotides matching TRBD1. Germline V lookup: CDR1 MNHNS, CDR2 SASEGT. The CDR3 covers 16 residues. The CDR3 region has the DNA TGTGCCAGCAGGGAAGGACAGGGCAGGTCTGGAAACACCATATATTTT. This sequence encodes CASREGQGRSGNTIYF.

The V call is TRBV11-2, the J call TRBJ2-5, with no clear D. The CDR3 runs to 13 residues. Germline loops: CDR1 SGHAT, CDR2 FQNNGV. Deletions cut 5 bases from V and 9 bases from J, with 16 bases between. CDR3 loop: CASSLSGSKAQYF. The CDR3 DNA sequence: TGTGCCAGCAGCCTTTCGGGCTCTAAGGCCCAGTACTTC. Drawing the rest from reference TRBV11-2 and TRBJ2-5, the complete variable domain is EAGVAQSPRYKIIEKRQSVAFWCNPISGHATLYWYQQILGQGPKLLIQFQNNGVVDDSQLPKDRFSAERLKGVDSTLKIQPAKLEDSAVYLCASSLSGSKAQYFGPGTRLLVL.

V gene TRBV6-5 combines with J gene TRBJ1-1; D gene unclear. The CDR3 contains 14 residues. Trimming stripped 2 bases from V and 0 bases from J, with 7 bases between. CDR1 and CDR2 (germline): MNHEY, SVGAGI. This CDR3 is CASSYGEMNTEAFF. Here the CDR3 DNA reads TGTGCCAGCAGTTACGGGGAAATGAACACTGAAGCTTTCTTT.

The chain uses TRBV30 and TRBJ1-2; D uncertain. This CDR3 has 15 residues. Looked up from germline, CDR1 is GTSNPN and CDR2 is SVGIG (reference sequence). V was clipped by 5 bases and J by 3 bases, with 19 bases between them. This chain's CDR3 is CAWAGLTVGDYGYTF. CDR3 nucleotides: TGTGCCTGGGCTGGATTGACTGTGGGAGACTATGGCTACACCTTC. The full variable domain, with the rest looked up from reference TRBV30 and TRBJ1-2, is SQTIHQWPATLVQPVGSPLSLECTVEGTSNPNLYWYRQAAGRGLQLLFYSVGIGQISSEVPQNLSASRPQDRQFILSSKKLLLSDSGFYLCAWAGLTVGDYGYTFGSGTRLTVV.

The chain uses TRBV7-9 and TRBJ2-7; D might be TRBD1 or TRBD2, each matching 5 bases. Germline CDR1 is SEHNR and CDR2 is FQNEAQ (reference sequence). The CDR3 totals 13 residues. With 1 base removed from V and 6 bases from J, the gap between germline ends came to 10 bases. The CDR3 coding sequence is TGTGCCAGCAGCTTAGAGAGGGGCGGCGAGCAGTACTTC. Its translation: CASSLERGGEQYF.

CDR3: CASSRLDAGNSPLHF. CDR3 nucleotides: TGCGCCAGCAGCCGTTTAGATGCTGGAAATTCACCCCTCCACTTT. This chain uses TRBV5-1 with TRBJ1-6; no reliable D call. Trimming pared 4 bases from V and 7 bases from J, leaving 15 bases between. The CDR3 runs 15 residues. Per germline, CDR1 SGHRS and CDR2 YFSETQ.

The chain employs TRBV19 and TRBJ1-6, with 7 bases matching TRBD1. CDR1 and CDR2 from the germline V gene are LNHDA and SQIVND (reference sequence). Losses at the gene ends were 6 bases for V and 11 bases for J; bases not matched to a gene: 13. CDR3 size: 15 residues. The CDR3 is CASRPSTGPGTPLHF. DNA for the CDR3: TGTGCCAGTAGACCCTCGACAGGGCCGGGGACACCCCTCCACTTT.

V is TRBV12-1 and J is TRBJ1-2; the table's D call of TRBD1 was not tested on the DNA. TRBV12-1 represents a pseudogene. The CDR3 length is 15 residues. CDR3 coding DNA: TGTGCCAGCAGCTCTCCGGGACACCTTCTCTATGGCTACACCTTC. This codes for CASSSPGHLLYGYTF.

This clone showed up just once. This chain connects TRBV6-1 to TRBJ2-7; 10 bases are shared with TRBD1. Germline V gives CDR1 MNHNS, CDR2 SASEGT. J gave up 3 bases and V 6 bases, and 2 bases lay outside the gene matches. The CDR3 covers 13 residues. CDR3 protein: CASRTGGIYEQYF. The CDR3, as DNA: TGTGCCAGCAGGACAGGGGGCATCTACGAGCAGTACTTC.

The chain uses TRBV5-6 and TRBJ2-7; the D is unclear. The V end lost 4 bases, the J end lost 3 bases, and 11 bases lay between the germline ends. This CDR3 comprises 13 residues. Per the germline V gene, CDR1 is SGHDT and CDR2 is YYEEEE. The DNA of the CDR3 is TGTGCCAGCAGCCGGACGGCGGTCTACGAGCAGTACTTC. This sequence encodes CASSRTAVYEQYF.

The chain recombines TRBV30 with TRBJ1-5; D possibly corresponds to TRBD1 (5 bases). V was cut by 2 bases and J by 6 bases, with 11 bases left in between. CDR1 is GTSNPN, CDR2 SVGIG, per germline (reference sequence). The CDR3 spans 13 residues. The CDR3 is CAWSLRDFQPQHF. In DNA form, the CDR3 reads TGTGCCTGGAGTCTTAGGGACTTTCAGCCCCAGCATTTT.

The chain links TRBV4-3 to TRBJ2-5; 10 bases agree with TRBD2. This CDR3 is built from 16 residues. V trimming: 0 bases; J trimming: 2 bases; junction bases outside the gene matches: 3. The V gene's germline CDR1 is LGHNA and CDR2 YSLEER. The CDR3 reads CASSQELAGIQETQYF. The DNA of the CDR3 is TGCGCCAGCAGCCAAGAACTAGCGGGGATACAAGAGACCCAGTACTTC.

This rearrangement joins TRBV5-3 to TRBJ2-5; D possibly uses TRBD1 or TRBD2 (6 bases each). TRBV5-3 is assigned to the ORF class and has an uncertain function. The CDR3 contains 15 residues. With 0 bases removed from V and 5 bases from J, the gap between germline ends came to 14 bases. As DNA, the CDR3 is TGTGCCAGAAGCTTGGCTCGGGGGCAGTGGGAGACCCAGTACTTC. This encodes CARSLARGQWETQYF.

V gene TRBV7-6 combines with J gene TRBJ2-3; TRBD2 might be the D (6 bases). The CDR3 sequence is 13 residues long. Germline V gene data show CDR1 as SGHVS and CDR2 as FNYEAQ. V was trimmed by 10 bases and J by 6 bases, leaving 17 bases between them. This CDR3 reads CATGRGRRDTQYF. DNA for the CDR3: TGTGCCACCGGGCGGGGAAGACGGGATACGCAGTATTTT.

This clone is a singleton in its sample. The chain links TRBV2 to TRBJ2-2, with 8 positions matching TRBD1. Germline V gene sequence: CDR1 SNHLY, CDR2 FYNNEI. This CDR3 is 19 amino acids long. The V segment lost 3 bases and the J segment 4 bases; nucleotides outside the gene matches: 16. This chain's CDR3 is CASSETRGGQGFGTGELFF. CDR3 coding DNA: TGTGCCAGCAGTGAGACGCGAGGAGGACAGGGCTTCGGCACCGGGGAGCTGTTTTTT.

The chain links TRBV19 to TRBJ1-1, with TRBD1 identical over 8 bases. This CDR3 is built from 16 residues. Per the germline V gene, CDR1 is LNHDA and CDR2 is SQIVND (reference sequence). The V segment lost 2 bases and the J segment 3 bases; nucleotides outside the gene matches: 8. The CDR3 is CASSIPGGQADTEAFF. CDR3 DNA: TGTGCCAGTAGTATACCGGGGGGACAGGCGGACACTGAAGCTTTCTTT.

This clone was counted a few times. The rearrangement uses TRBV7-6 and TRBJ2-1, with 12 bases identical to TRBD2. The CDR3 is 16 residues long. J lost 10 bases, V lost 1 base, and 8 bases had no gene match. Germline V gene lookup returns CDR1 SGHVS and CDR2 FNYEAQ. CDR3 nucleotides: TGTGCCAGCAGCTTAGACCCGGCTAGCGGGGGGGGAGAGCAGTTCTTC. Its protein product is CASSLDPASGGGEQFF.

This sequence joins TRBV7-6 and TRBJ2-2; D remains ambiguous. The CDR3 has 13 residues. V lost 2 bases, J lost 6 bases, and 7 bases lay in between. CDR1 is SGHVS, CDR2 FNYEAQ, per germline. CDR3 nucleotide sequence: TGTGCCAGCAGCTTAAGTGGTCCCGGGGAGCTGTTTTTT. Its protein is CASSLSGPGELFF.

The chain employs TRBV2 and TRBJ1-3; perhaps TRBD1 as D (5 bases). V was trimmed by 7 bases and J by 0 bases, leaving 7 bases between them. The CDR3 consists of 13 residues. In germline, CDR1 is SNHLY, CDR2 FYNNEI. The CDR3 DNA is TGTGCCAGCACGGACACCTCTGGAAACACCATATATTTT. Protein product: CASTDTSGNTIYF.